This T cell receptor (beta chain) was recovered during a study of blood T cell repertoires in COVID-19. Background on the study: Italy, Spain and the United States were the sources of the convalescent and acute COVID-19 samples.

Original methodology: The authors estimated nucleated cell counts from reference gene primer amplification. TCRdb keeps only in-frame clones here, not all; method: immunoSEQ multiplex PCR. V and J calls and clone size are as listed in that table; D and trimming were resolved from the DNA. The data hold over 150,000 clones, with roughly nine tenths observed a single time. This CDR3 comprises 14 residues. In germline, CDR1 is SGHNT, CDR2 YENEEA. Trimming took off 5 bases at V and 3 bases at J, with 12 bases between the two ends. This chain links TRBV11-3 with TRBJ2-3, with a weak D call TRBD2 (5 bases). Source material: peripheral blood. The sequence came from a man between 65 and 85 years old with active or convalescent COVID-19. CDR3 sequence: CASSHSRGTDTQYF. The CDR3 coding sequence is TGTGCCAGCAGCCATAGCCGAGGGACAGATACGCAGTATTTT. The whole variable domain, filled in from reference TRBV11-3 and TRBJ2-3, reads EAGVVQSPRYKIIEKKQPVAFWCNPISGHNTLYWYLQNLGQGPELLIRYENEEAVDDSQLPKDRFSAERLKGVDSTLKIQPAELGDSAVYLCASSHSRGTDTQYFGPGTRLTVL.